The TCR beta chain described here comes from a study of cytomegalovirus exposure and HLA in healthy donors. About the study: A later analysis reported the same platform for the 120 validation repertoires and the roughly 670 first-cohort repertoires. Overall study results and limits: Clusters of TCRs from the first cohort tended to co-occur in the 100 to 150 validation repertoires (as a later analysis found).

A remark on this clone: No antigen is known for it.

The assay was immunoSEQ multiplex PCR, and TCRdb's table has in-frame clones only and misses some. The data show some 250,000 clones, 90% seen once. Trimming removed 1 base at V and 4 bases at J, with 20 bases between. This CDR3 has 17 residues. Germline V gene lookup returns CDR1 MNHNS and CDR2 SASEGT. This TCR was recovered from a woman in her 30s in good health and CMV-seronegative. The J gene is TRBJ2-7, the V gene TRBV6-1, with unresolved D. Sample: PBMCs. In DNA, the CDR3 is TGTGCCAGCAGTGAAGTGTGGATTAGCCCGATAAAATACGAGCAGTACTTC. It codes for CASSEVWISPIKYEQYF.